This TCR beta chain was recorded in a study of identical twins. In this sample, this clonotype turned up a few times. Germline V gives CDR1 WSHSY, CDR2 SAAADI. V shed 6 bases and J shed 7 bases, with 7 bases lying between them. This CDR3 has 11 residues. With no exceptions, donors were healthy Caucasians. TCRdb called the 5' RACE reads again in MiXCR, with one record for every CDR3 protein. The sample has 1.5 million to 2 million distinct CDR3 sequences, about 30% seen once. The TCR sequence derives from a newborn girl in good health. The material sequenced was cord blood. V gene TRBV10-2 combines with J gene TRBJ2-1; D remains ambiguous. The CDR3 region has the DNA TGCGCCAGCAGATATCAGAATGAGCAGTTCTTC. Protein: CASRYQNEQFF.